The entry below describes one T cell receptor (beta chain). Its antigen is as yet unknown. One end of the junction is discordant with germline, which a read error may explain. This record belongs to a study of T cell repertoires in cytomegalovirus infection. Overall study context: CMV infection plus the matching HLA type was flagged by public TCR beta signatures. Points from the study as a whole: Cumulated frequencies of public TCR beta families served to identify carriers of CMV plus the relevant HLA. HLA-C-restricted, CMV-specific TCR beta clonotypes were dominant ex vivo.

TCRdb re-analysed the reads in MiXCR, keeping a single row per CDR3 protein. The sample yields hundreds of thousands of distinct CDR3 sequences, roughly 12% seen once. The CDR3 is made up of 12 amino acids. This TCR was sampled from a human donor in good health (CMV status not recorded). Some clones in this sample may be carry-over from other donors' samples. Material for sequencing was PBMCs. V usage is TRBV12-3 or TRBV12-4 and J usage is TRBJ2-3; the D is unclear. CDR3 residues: CTSRRNTDTQYF. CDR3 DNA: TGTACCAGCAGACGGAATACAGATACGCAGTATTTT.